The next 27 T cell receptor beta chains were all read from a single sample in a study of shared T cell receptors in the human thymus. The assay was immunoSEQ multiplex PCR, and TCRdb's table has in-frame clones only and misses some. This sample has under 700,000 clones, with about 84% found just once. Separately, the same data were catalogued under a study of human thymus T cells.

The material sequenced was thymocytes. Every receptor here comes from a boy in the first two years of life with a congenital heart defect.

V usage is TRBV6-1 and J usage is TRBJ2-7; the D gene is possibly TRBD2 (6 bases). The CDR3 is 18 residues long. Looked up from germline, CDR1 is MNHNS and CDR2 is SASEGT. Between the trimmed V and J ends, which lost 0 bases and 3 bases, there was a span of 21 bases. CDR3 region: CASSEANAASAKFYEQYF. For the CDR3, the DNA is TGTGCCAGCAGTGAAGCAAACGCCGCTAGCGCCAAATTCTACGAGCAGTACTTC.

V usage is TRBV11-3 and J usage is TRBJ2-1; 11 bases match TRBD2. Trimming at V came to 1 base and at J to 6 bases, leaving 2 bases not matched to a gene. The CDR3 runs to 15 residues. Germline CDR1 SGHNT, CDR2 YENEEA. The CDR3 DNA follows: TGTGCCAGCAGCTTAGTAGCGGGAGGGTCCAATGAGCAGTTCTTC. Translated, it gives CASSLVAGGSNEQFF.

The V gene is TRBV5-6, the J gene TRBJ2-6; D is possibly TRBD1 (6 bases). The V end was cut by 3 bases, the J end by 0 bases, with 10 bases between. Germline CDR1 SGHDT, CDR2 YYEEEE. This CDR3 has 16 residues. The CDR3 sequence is CASSWGTFSGANVLTF. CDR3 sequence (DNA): TGTGCCAGCAGCTGGGGGACATTCTCTGGGGCCAACGTCCTGACTTTC.

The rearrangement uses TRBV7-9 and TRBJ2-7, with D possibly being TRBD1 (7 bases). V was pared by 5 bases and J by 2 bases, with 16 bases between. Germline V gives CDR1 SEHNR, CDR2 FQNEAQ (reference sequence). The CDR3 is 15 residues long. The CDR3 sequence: CASSPRQGGTYEQYF. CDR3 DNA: TGTGCCAGCAGCCCCCGACAGGGAGGTACCTACGAGCAGTACTTC.

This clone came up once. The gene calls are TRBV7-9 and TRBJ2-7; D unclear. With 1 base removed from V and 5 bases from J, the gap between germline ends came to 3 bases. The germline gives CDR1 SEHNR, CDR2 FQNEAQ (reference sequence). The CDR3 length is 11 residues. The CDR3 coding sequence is TGTGCCAGCAGCTTAGTCAACGAGCAGTACTTC. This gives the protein CASSLVNEQYF.

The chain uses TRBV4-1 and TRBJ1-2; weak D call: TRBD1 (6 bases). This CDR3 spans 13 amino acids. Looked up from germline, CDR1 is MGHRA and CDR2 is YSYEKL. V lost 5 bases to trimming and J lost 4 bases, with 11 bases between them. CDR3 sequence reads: CASSFRQAYGYTF. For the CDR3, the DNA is TGCGCCAGCAGCTTCCGACAGGCCTATGGCTACACCTTC.

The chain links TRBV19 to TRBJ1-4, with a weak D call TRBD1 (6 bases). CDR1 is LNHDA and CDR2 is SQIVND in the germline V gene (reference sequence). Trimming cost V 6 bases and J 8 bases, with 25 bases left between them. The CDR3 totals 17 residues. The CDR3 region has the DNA TGTGCCAGTAGCGCAACCCTCCCGGACAGTCCCCGGGAAAAACTGTTTTTT. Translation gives CASSATLPDSPREKLFF.

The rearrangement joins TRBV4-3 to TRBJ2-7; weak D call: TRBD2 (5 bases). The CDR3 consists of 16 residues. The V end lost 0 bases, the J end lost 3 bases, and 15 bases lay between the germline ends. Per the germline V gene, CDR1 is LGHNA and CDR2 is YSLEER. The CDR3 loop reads CASSQDRRQGGYEQYF. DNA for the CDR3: TGCGCCAGCAGCCAAGATAGGAGGCAAGGCGGCTACGAGCAGTACTTC.

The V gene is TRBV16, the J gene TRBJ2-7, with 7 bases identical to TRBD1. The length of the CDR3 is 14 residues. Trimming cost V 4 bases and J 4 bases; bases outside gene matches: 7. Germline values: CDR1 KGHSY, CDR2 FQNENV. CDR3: CASSPMTGRYEQYF. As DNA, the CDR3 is TGTGCCAGCAGCCCAATGACAGGGAGATACGAGCAGTACTTC.

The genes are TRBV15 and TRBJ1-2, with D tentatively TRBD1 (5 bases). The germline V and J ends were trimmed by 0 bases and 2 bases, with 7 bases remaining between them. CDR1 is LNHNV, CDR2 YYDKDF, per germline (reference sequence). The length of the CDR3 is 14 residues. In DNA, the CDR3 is TGTGCCACCAGCAGAGAACCAGGGAACTATGGCTACACCTTC. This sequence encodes CATSREPGNYGYTF.

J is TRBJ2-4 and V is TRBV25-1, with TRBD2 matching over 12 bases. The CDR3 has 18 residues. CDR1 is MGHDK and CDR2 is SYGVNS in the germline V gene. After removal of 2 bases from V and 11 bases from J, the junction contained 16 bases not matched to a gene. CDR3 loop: CASSEQWLAGGQRGVQYF. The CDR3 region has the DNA TGTGCCAGCAGTGAACAGTGGCTAGCGGGAGGGCAGAGAGGAGTTCAGTACTTC.

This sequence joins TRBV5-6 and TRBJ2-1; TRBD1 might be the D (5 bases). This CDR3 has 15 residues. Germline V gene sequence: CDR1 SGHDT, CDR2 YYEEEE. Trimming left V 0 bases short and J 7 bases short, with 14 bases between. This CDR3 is CASSLEKGVGNEQFF. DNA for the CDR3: TGTGCCAGCAGCTTGGAGAAAGGGGTGGGTAATGAGCAGTTCTTC.

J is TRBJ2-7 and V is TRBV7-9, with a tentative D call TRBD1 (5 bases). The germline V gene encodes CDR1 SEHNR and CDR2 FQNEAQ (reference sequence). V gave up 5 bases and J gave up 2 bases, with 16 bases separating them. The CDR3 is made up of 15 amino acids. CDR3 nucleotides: TGTGCCAGCAGCCGTATGGACACCTTAGCCTACGAGCAGTACTTC. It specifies CASSRMDTLAYEQYF.

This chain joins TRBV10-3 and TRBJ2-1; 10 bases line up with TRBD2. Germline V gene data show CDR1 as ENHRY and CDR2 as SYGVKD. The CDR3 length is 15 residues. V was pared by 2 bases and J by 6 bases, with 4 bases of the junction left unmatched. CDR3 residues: CAISEVAGGSNEQFF. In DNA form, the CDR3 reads TGTGCCATCAGTGAGGTAGCGGGGGGATCCAATGAGCAGTTCTTC.

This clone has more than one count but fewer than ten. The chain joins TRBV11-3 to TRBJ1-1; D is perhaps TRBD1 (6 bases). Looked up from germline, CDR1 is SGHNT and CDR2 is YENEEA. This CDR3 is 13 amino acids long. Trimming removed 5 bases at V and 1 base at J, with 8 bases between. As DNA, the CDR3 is TGTGCCAGCAGCGTGGACAGGAACACTGAAGCTTTCTTT. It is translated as CASSVDRNTEAFF.

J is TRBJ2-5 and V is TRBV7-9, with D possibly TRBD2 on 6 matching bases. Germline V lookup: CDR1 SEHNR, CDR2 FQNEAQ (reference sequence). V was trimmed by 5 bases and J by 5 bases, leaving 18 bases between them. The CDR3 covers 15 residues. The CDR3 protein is CASSPPLDGRETQYF. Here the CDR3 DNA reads TGTGCCAGCAGCCCCCCGTTGGATGGGAGGGAGACCCAGTACTTC.

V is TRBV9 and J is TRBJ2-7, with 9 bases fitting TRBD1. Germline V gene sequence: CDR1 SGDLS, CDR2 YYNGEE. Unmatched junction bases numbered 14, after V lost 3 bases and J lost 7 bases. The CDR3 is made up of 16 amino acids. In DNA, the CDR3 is TGTGCCAGCAGCGCCCTCCCCCGGGACAGGGTCTGGGAGCAGTACTTC. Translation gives CASSALPRDRVWEQYF. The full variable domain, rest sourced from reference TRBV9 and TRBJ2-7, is DSGVTQTPKHLITATGQRVTLRCSPRSGDLSVYWYQQSLDQGLQFLIQYYNGEERAKGNILERFSAQQFPDLHSELNLSSLELGDSALYFCASSALPRDRVWEQYFGPGTRLTVT.

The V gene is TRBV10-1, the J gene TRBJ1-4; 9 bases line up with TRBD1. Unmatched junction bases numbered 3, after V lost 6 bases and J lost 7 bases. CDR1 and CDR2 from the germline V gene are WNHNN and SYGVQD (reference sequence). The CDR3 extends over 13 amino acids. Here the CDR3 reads CASSAGQGEKLFF. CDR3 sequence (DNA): TGCGCCAGCAGCGCGGGACAGGGTGAAAAACTGTTTTTT.

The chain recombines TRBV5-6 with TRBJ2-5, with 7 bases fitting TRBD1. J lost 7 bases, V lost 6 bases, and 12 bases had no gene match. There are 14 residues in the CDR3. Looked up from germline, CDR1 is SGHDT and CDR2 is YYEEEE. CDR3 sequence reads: CASTWRKGAGTQYF. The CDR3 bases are TGTGCCAGCACCTGGAGAAAGGGGGCGGGGACCCAGTACTTC.

The CDR3 is CATSRDPLLRDGNEKLFF. CDR3 DNA: TGTGCCACCAGCAGAGATCCCCTTCTTCGCGACGGGAATGAAAAACTGTTTTTT. The chain uses TRBV15 and TRBJ1-4; D not resolved. Per germline, CDR1 LNHNV and CDR2 YYDKDF (reference sequence). CDR3 size: 18 residues. Trimming removed 0 bases at V and 5 bases at J, with 19 bases between.

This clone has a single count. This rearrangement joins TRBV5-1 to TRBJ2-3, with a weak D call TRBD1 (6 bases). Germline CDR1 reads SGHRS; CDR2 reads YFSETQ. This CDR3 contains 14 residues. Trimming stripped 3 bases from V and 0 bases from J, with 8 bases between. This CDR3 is CASSSDSSTDTQYF. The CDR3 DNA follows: TGCGCCAGCAGCTCGGACAGTAGCACAGATACGCAGTATTTT.

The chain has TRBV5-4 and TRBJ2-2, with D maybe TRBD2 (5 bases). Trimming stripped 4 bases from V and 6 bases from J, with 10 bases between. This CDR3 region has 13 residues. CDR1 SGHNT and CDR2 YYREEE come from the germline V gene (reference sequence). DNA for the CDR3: TGTGCCAGCAGCCGAGGGCTAGCCGGGGAGCTGTTTTTT. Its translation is CASSRGLAGELFF.

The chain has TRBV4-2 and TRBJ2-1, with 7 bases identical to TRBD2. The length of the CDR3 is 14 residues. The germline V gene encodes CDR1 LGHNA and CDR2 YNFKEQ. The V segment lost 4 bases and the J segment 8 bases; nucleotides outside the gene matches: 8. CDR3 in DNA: TGTGCCAGCAGCCCGGGACTATCGGTACATGAGCAGTTCTTC. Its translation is CASSPGLSVHEQFF.

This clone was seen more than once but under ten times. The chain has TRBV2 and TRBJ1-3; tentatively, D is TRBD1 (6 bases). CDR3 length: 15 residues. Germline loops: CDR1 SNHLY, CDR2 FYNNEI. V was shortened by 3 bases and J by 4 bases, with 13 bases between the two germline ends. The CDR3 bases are TGTGCCAGCAGTGATGAGGGGGTAGGGGGAAACACCATATATTTT. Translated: CASSDEGVGGNTIYF.

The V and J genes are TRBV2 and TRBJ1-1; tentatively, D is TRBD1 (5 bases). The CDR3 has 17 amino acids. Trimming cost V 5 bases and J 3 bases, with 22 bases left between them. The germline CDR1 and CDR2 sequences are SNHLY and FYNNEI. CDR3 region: CASSHTNIQGGDTEAFF. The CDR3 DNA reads TGTGCCAGCAGTCATACAAACATCCAGGGTGGCGACACTGAAGCTTTCTTT.

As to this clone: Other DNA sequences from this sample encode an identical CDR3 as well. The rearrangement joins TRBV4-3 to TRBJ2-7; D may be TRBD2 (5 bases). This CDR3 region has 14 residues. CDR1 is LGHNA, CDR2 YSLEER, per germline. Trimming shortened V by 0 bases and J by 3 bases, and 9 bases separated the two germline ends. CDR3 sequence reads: CASSQDRGSYEQYF. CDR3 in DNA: TGCGCCAGCAGCCAAGACCGGGGAAGCTACGAGCAGTACTTC.

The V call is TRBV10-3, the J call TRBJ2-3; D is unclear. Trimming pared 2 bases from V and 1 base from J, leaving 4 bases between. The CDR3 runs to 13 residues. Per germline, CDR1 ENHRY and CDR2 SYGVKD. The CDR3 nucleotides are TGTGCCATCAGTGAGCAGGGCACAGATACGCAGTATTTT. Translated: CAISEQGTDTQYF.